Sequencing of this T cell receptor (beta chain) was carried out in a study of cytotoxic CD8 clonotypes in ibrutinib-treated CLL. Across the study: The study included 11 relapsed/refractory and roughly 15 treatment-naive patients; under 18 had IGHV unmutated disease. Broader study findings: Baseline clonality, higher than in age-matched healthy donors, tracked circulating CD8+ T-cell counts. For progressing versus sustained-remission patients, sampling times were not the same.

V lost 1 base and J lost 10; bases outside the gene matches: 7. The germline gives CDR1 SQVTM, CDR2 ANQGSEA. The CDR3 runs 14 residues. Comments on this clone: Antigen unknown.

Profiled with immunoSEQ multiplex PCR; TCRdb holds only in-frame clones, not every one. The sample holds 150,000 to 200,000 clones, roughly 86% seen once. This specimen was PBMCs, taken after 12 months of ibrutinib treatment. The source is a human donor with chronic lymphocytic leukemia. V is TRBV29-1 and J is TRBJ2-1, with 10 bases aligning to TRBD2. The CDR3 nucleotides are TGCAGCGTTGAAGGTCTAGCGGGGGACCTCGAGCAGTTCTTC. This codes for CSVEGLAGDLEQFF.